This passage covers 31 T cell receptor beta chains from one sample sequenced in a study of molecular identifiers for immune sequencing clone quantification. TCRdb redid the calling of the PCR reads with MiXCR, one entry per CDR3 protein. The sample contains about 630,000 distinct CDR3 sequences, 25% of which appear only once. The specimen was naive CD8+ T cells from blood, with Jurkat cell RNA spiked in. Subset denoted: FACS-sorted CD8+CD4-CCR7+CD45RA+ naive T cells. These TCRs come from a human donor in good health. Some libraries in this study had Jurkat cell RNA spiked in.

A word on this clonotype: One base away lies a much larger clone, so this may be a sequencing read error. The V and J genes are TRBV6-1 and TRBJ1-1; the match to TRBD1 covers 9 bases. Unmatched junction bases numbered 15, after V lost 5 bases and J lost 5 bases. Germline V gene data show CDR1 as MNHNS and CDR2 as SASEGT. The CDR3 is made up of 17 amino acids. The CDR3 loop reads CASSQLIYRGPRTEAFF. The CDR3, as DNA: TGTGCCAGCAGTCAACTAATCTACAGGGGGCCTCGAACTGAAGCTTTCTTT.

This clonotype has ten or more counts. The V gene is TRBV7-9, the J gene TRBJ2-5; 10 nucleotides match TRBD1. With V trimmed by 3 bases and J by 1 base, 2 bases remained unmatched. Per germline, CDR1 SEHNR and CDR2 FQNEAQ (reference sequence). The CDR3 length is 15 residues. CDR3 in amino acids: CASSLGQGSQETQYF. CDR3 DNA sequence: TGTGCCAGCAGCTTGGGACAGGGGTCCCAAGAGACCCAGTACTTC.

This clonotype was recorded many times. The CDR3 loop is CASSMGSSPSHQPQHF. In DNA form, the CDR3 reads TGTGCCAGTAGTATGGGTAGCTCCCCGAGCCATCAGCCCCAGCATTTT. The chain couples TRBV19 to TRBJ1-5; D call uncertain. Germline V gene lookup returns CDR1 LNHDA and CDR2 SQIVND (reference sequence). V was trimmed by 3 bases and J by 5 bases, leaving 17 bases between them. The CDR3 is made up of 16 amino acids.

This clonotype was seen just once. Since the CDR3 does not end with the conserved phenylalanine or tryptophan, this likely comes from a read error. This chain joins TRBV6-6 and TRBJ2-3; no firm D call. The CDR3 extends over 17 amino acids. Germline loops: CDR1 MNHNY, CDR2 SVGAGI (reference sequence). V was pared by 5 bases and J by 2 bases, with 20 bases between. The CDR3 DNA is TGTGCCAGCAGTAGTACTAACCCCTCATGGGACACAGATACGCAGTATTCT. It is translated as CASSSTNPSWDTDTQYS.

This clonotype has ten or more counts. The chain recombines TRBV27 with TRBJ2-5; 9 bases line up with TRBD1. J lost 2 bases, V lost 4 bases, and 8 bases had no gene match. This CDR3 contains 16 residues. Germline lookup yields CDR1 MNHEY and CDR2 SMNVEV (reference sequence). In DNA, the CDR3 is TGTGCCAGCAGTTCGCGGACAGGGGCCGGTCAAGAGACCCAGTACTTC. As protein: CASSSRTGAGQETQYF.

For this clonotype: A read error may explain this, as a much larger clone is one base away. Given the absence of the conserved phenylalanine or tryptophan at the CDR3 end, a read error is likely. This chain connects TRBV3-1 to TRBJ1-5; D not certain. The V and J ends lost 0 bases and 9 bases respectively, with 9 bases between them. This CDR3 has 13 amino acids. CDR1 is LGHDT, CDR2 YNNKEL, per germline (reference sequence). CDR3 DNA: TGTGCCAGCAGCCAAGATCGGGGATGGCCCCAGCATTCT. It specifies CASSQDRGWPQHS.

This clonotype was detected ten times or more. V gene TRBV4-1 combines with J gene TRBJ2-3; D is unclear. Per the germline V gene, CDR1 is MGHRA and CDR2 is YSYEKL. V lost 0 bases, J lost 3 bases, and 10 bases lay in between. CDR3 length: 15 amino acids. CDR3: CASSQDELRTDTQYF. Written as DNA, the CDR3 is TGCGCCAGCAGCCAAGATGAATTACGGACAGATACGCAGTATTTT.

Only a few counts were recorded for this clonotype. The V and J genes are TRBV7-9 and TRBJ1-1, with 9 bases fitting TRBD1. Trimming cost V 5 bases and J 6 bases; bases outside gene matches: 13. The germline V gene has CDR1 SEHNR and CDR2 FQNEAQ (reference sequence). The CDR3 length is 16 residues. The DNA for the CDR3 is TGTGCCAGCAGCCCGGTTAGGACAGGGGTGTTACCTGAAGCTTTCTTT. Translation: CASSPVRTGVLPEAFF.

This chain links TRBV5-3 with TRBJ1-1; TRBD1 is a possible D gene (5 bases). TRBV5-3 is sorted into the ORF group, with uncertain function. V lost 8 bases, J lost 8 bases, and 19 bases lay in between. There are 13 residues in the CDR3. CDR3 region: CASSPPLGGEAFF. The DNA for the CDR3 is TGTGCCAGCAGTCCCCCCCTTGGGGGAGAAGCTTTCTTT.

This clonotype was recorded once. The CDR3 does not close with the conserved phenylalanine or tryptophan, likely indicating a read error. The chain uses TRBV12-3 or TRBV12-4 and TRBJ2-1; 10 bases are a match to TRBD2. V lost 0 bases, J lost 12 bases, and 11 bases stayed unmatched. This CDR3 spans 16 amino acids. This chain's CDR3 is CASSLAEGLASIGQFL. The CDR3 region has the DNA TGTGCCAGCAGTTTAGCCGAGGGACTAGCGTCGATTGGGCAGTTCCTC.

The chain employs TRBV10-1 and TRBJ2-1; TRBD1 aligns across 9 bases. Looked up from germline, CDR1 is WNHNN and CDR2 is SYGVQD (reference sequence). The J segment lost 9 bases and the V segment lost 4 bases, leaving 4 bases of the junction unmatched. The CDR3 spans 13 residues. CDR3 sequence: CASSVGQGTEQFF. CDR3 DNA: TGCGCCAGCAGTGTAGGACAGGGGACTGAGCAGTTCTTC.

The sample holds many counts of this clonotype. The chain joins TRBV7-2 to TRBJ1-1; 7 nucleotides agree with TRBD1. The CDR3 contains 16 residues. Germline V gene data show CDR1 as SGHTA and CDR2 as FQGNSA. The V segment lost 3 bases and the J segment 0 bases; nucleotides outside the gene matches: 7. CDR3 nucleotide sequence: TGTGCCAGCAGCTTCGACAGGGATAAAATGAACACTGAAGCTTTCTTT. This codes for CASSFDRDKMNTEAFF.

This clonotype was seen a few times. V gene TRBV7-2 combines with J gene TRBJ1-2; 10 bases agree with TRBD1. Trimming at V came to 5 bases and at J to 2 bases, leaving 5 bases not matched to a gene. The CDR3 is 15 amino acids. From germline, CDR1 is SGHTA and CDR2 FQGNSA. The CDR3 nucleotides read TGTGCCAGCAGCGATTGGGGACAGGGGAACTATGGCTACACCTTC. Protein: CASSDWGQGNYGYTF.

The chain carries TRBV27 and TRBJ2-5; 11 nucleotides align to TRBD2. The CDR3 has 16 amino acids. Trimming removed 6 bases from V and 5 bases from J; junction bases left unmatched: 11. The germline V gene has CDR1 MNHEY and CDR2 SMNVEV (reference sequence). CDR3 protein: CASRGILAGARETQYF. CDR3 DNA sequence: TGTGCCAGCAGGGGGATACTAGCGGGAGCACGGGAGACCCAGTACTTC.

This clonotype has a handful of counts. The V call is TRBV12-3 or TRBV12-4, the J call TRBJ2-3; weak D call: TRBD1 (6 bases). The V gene lost 6 bases and the J gene lost 2 bases, with 9 bases spanning the gap. This CDR3 is built from 13 residues. The CDR3 nucleotides read TGTGCCAGCAGCCGGACAGACACAGATACGCAGTATTTT. It is translated as CASSRTDTDTQYF.

Regarding this clonotype: The junction does not match germline at one end; this may be a read error. This chain joins TRBV28 and TRBJ1-5; D might be TRBD1 (5 bases). The CDR3 runs to 14 residues. Per germline, CDR1 MDHEN and CDR2 SYDVKM. Here the CDR3 reads CASSLPGSNQPQQF. The CDR3 nucleotides are TGTGCCAGCAGTTTACCAGGGAGCAATCAGCCCCAGCAATTT.

In its sample, this clonotype was seen many times. The V gene is TRBV6-5, the J gene TRBJ2-7; no reliable D call. V dropped 0 bases and J dropped 4 bases, with 7 bases sitting between them. In germline, CDR1 is MNHEY, CDR2 SVGAGI. The CDR3 has 13 residues. The CDR3, as DNA: TGTGCCAGCAGTTACTCGCACGGATACGAGCAGTACTTC. This encodes CASSYSHGYEQYF.

Ten or more counts support this clonotype. Here the CDR3 reads CASKTSEAGPSYEQYF. CDR3 DNA: TGTGCCAGCAAAACTTCAGAAGCGGGGCCCTCCTACGAGCAGTACTTC. J is TRBJ2-7 and V is TRBV2, with TRBD2 matching 7 bases. V shed 7 bases, J shed 0 bases, and the junction held 12 bases outside the gene matches. This CDR3 spans 16 amino acids. Germline loops: CDR1 SNHLY, CDR2 FYNNEI.

This clonotype has a count of ten or more. The chain is built from TRBV9 and TRBJ1-1; TRBD1 aligns across 8 bases. V lost 4 bases and J lost 5; bases outside the gene matches: 7. In germline, CDR1 is SGDLS, CDR2 YYNGEE. The CDR3 is 14 amino acids. CDR3 loop: CASSPDRGGTEAFF. The CDR3 nucleotides are TGTGCCAGCAGCCCTGACAGGGGTGGAACTGAAGCTTTCTTT.

This chain's CDR3 is CASSQDSGSRTETQYF. CDR3 nucleotide sequence: TGCGCCAGCAGCCAAGATAGCGGGAGTAGAACGGAGACCCAGTACTTC. The rearrangement links TRBV4-3 to TRBJ2-5, with 9 positions matching TRBD2. V lost 0 bases to trimming and J lost 5 bases; unmatched junction nucleotides: 7. Germline CDR1 LGHNA, CDR2 YSLEER. This CDR3 spans 16 amino acids.

This clonotype was detected only a few times. An end of the junction differs from the germline gene, which may be a read error. The chain has TRBV5-1 and TRBJ1-3; 7 bases line up with TRBD1. This CDR3 is 18 amino acids long. Germline loops: CDR1 SGHRS, CDR2 YFSETQ. This CDR3 is CAGSLDSPGQLSGNTIYF. The DNA of the CDR3 is TGCGCCGGCAGCTTGGATTCACCGGGACAGCTCTCTGGAAACACCATATATTTT.

This clonotype was seen a few times. V usage is TRBV9 and J usage is TRBJ1-5, with unresolved D. The germline V gene has CDR1 SGDLS and CDR2 YYNGEE. The V end lost 0 bases, the J end lost 3 bases, and 4 bases lay between the germline ends. The CDR3 sequence is 13 residues long. CDR3 DNA: TGTGCCAGCAGCGTAGCTGACAATCAGCCCCAGCATTTT. As protein: CASSVADNQPQHF. Full variable domain (remainder filled in from reference TRBV9 and TRBJ1-5): DSGVTQTPKHLITATGQRVTLRCSPRSGDLSVYWYQQSLDQGLQFLIQYYNGEERAKGNILERFSAQQFPDLHSELNLSSLELGDSALYFCASSVADNQPQHFGDGTRLSIL.

The chain employs TRBV7-6 and TRBJ2-1, with 12 bases fitting TRBD2. The J segment lost 0 bases and the V segment lost 8 bases, leaving 17 bases of the junction unmatched. The germline CDR1 and CDR2 sequences are SGHVS and FNYEAQ. CDR3 length: 20 residues. The CDR3 DNA reads as TGTGCCAGCGGAGGGGTCGGCCTAGCGGGAGGGGTGGGCTCCTACAATGAGCAGTTCTTC. Its protein is CASGGVGLAGGVGSYNEQFF.

This clonotype was found many times. The genes are TRBV20-1 and TRBJ2-7; 10 bases line up with TRBD1. V lost 8 bases, J lost 2 bases, and 12 bases stayed unmatched. CDR1 and CDR2 (germline): DFQATT, SNEGSKA (reference sequence). CDR3 length: 15 amino acids. The CDR3 region has the DNA TGCAGTCCCCGTTTGCCGACAGGGGGCCCCTACGAGCAGTACTTC. Translation: CSPRLPTGGPYEQYF.

As concerns this clonotype: Given a much more abundant clone one base away, this may be a read error. Because it lacks the conserved phenylalanine or tryptophan at the end, this CDR3 is likely a read error. The chain uses TRBV29-1 and TRBJ2-3; D remains unclear. The length of the CDR3 is 10 residues. In germline, CDR1 is SQVTM, CDR2 ANQGSEA. Trimming cost V 7 bases and J 6 bases, with 8 bases left between them. Here the CDR3 reads CSGWDDTQYL. CDR3 DNA: TGCAGCGGTTGGGATGATACGCAGTATTTA.

Regarding this clonotype: This clone may be a read error of a much larger clone one base away. Because it lacks the conserved phenylalanine or tryptophan at the end, this CDR3 is likely a read error. The chain links TRBV7-9 to TRBJ2-7, with D maybe TRBD2 (5 bases). Germline V gene data show CDR1 as SEHNR and CDR2 as FQNEAQ (reference sequence). The CDR3 contains 13 residues. Between the trimmed V and J ends, which lost 5 bases and 6 bases, there was a span of 14 bases. CDR3 coding DNA: TGTGCCAGCAGCGGCACTAGAGAGCCCGAGCAGTACTCC. It is translated as CASSGTREPEQYS.

This clonotype occurred a few times. The V call is TRBV4-3, the J call TRBJ2-7, with D perhaps matching TRBD2 (6 bases). V lost 0 bases, J lost 4 bases, and 19 bases lay in between. The CDR3 is 17 residues long. Germline V lookup: CDR1 LGHNA, CDR2 YSLEER. CDR3 loop: CASSQDVSLASSYEQYF. The CDR3 nucleotides read TGCGCCAGCAGCCAAGATGTATCCCTAGCGAGTAGTTACGAGCAGTACTTC.

The gene calls are TRBV7-9 and TRBJ1-1, with TRBD1 matching over 9 bases. The V and J ends lost 6 bases and 6 bases, in that order; junction bases with no gene match: 8. The germline V gene encodes CDR1 SEHNR and CDR2 FQNEAQ (reference sequence). This CDR3 is 14 amino acids long. CDR3 DNA sequence: TGTGCCAGCAGTCCAACAGGGGGCGAGGCTGAAGCTTTCTTT. It translates to CASSPTGGEAEAFF. Full variable domain (outside the CDR3, taken from reference TRBV7-9 and TRBJ1-1): DTGVSQNPRHKITKRGQNVTFRCDPISEHNRLYWYRQTLGQGPEFLTYFQNEAQLEKSRLLSDRFSAERPKGSFSTLEIQRTEQGDSAMYLCASSPTGGEAEAFFGQGTRLTVV.

This chain links TRBV7-8 with TRBJ2-2; D not certain. V was cut by 3 bases and J by 1 base, with 18 bases left in between. CDR3 length equals 18 residues. Germline lookup yields CDR1 SGHVS and CDR2 FQNEAQ. CDR3 in amino acids: CASSFSGQEWLNTGELFF. DNA for the CDR3: TGTGCCAGCAGCTTTTCCGGCCAGGAATGGCTGAACACCGGGGAGCTGTTTTTT. Based on the CDR3 plus reference TRBV7-8 and TRBJ2-2, the full variable domain is GAGVSQSPRYKVAKRGQDVALRCDPISGHVSLFWYQQALGQGPEFLTYFQNEAQLDKSGLPSDRFFAERPEGSVSTLKIQRTQQEDSAVYLCASSFSGQEWLNTGELFFGEGSRLTVL.

This clonotype was counted between two and nine times. CDR3 sequence: CASSFFAGQGYEQYF. CDR3 bases: TGTGCCAGCAGCTTCTTTGCGGGACAGGGCTACGAGCAGTACTTC. The rearrangement joins TRBV11-2 to TRBJ2-7, with 9 bases aligning to TRBD1. The CDR3 has 15 residues. V lost 3 bases to trimming and J lost 3 bases; unmatched junction nucleotides: 6. Germline CDR1 and CDR2: SGHAT and FQNNGV.

The chain combines TRBV5-1 with TRBJ1-1; 7 nucleotides agree with TRBD1. From germline, CDR1 is SGHRS and CDR2 YFSETQ. J was trimmed by 3 bases and V by 4 bases; bases with no gene match: 9. There are 15 residues in the CDR3. The CDR3 region is CASSGSDTGDTEAFF. The CDR3 DNA sequence: TGCGCCAGCAGCGGATCAGATACAGGGGACACTGAAGCTTTCTTT.